Each of the 10 T cell receptor beta chains below was sequenced from the same sample in a study of spatial heterogeneity in lung cancer. TCRdb passed the 5' RACE reads through MiXCR, listing each CDR3 protein once. In the table there are over 2,500 distinct CDR3 sequences, around 4.5% of which are singletons. As to time point: sample taken at primary tumor resection. Whole RNA, which was extracted from tumor, nontumor lung tissue or frozen PBMC, was sequenced without any cell sorting. The sequencing used normal lung tissue next to the tumor, collected at surgery. The receptors originated from a female donor with early-stage non-small cell lung cancer.

In its sample, this clonotype ranks as medium-sized. The chain employs TRBV21-1 and TRBJ2-7; TRBD1 is the table's D call and was not checked against the DNA. TRBV21-1 is classified as a pseudogene. The CDR3 has 17 residues. The chain's CDR3 is CASSKVQGQVQSYEQYV. The DNA for the CDR3 is TGTGCCAGCAGCAAAGTTCAGGGACAGGTACAGTCCTACGAGCAGTACGTC.

The J gene is TRBJ1-2, the V gene TRBV19, with 9 positions matching TRBD1. Germline-derived CDR1 and CDR2 are LNHDA and SQIVND (reference sequence). J gave up 9 bases and V 3 bases, and 11 bases lay outside the gene matches. The CDR3 totals 15 residues. The CDR3 region is CASSIVSQGARSYTF. Written as DNA, the CDR3 is TGTGCCAGTAGTATTGTTTCACAGGGGGCGCGAAGCTACACCTTC. The full variable domain, its missing parts supplied by reference TRBV19 and TRBJ1-2, is DGGITQSPKYLFRKEGQNVTLSCEQNLNHDAMYWYRQDPGQGLRLIYYSQIVNDFQKGDIAEGYSVSREKKESFPLTVTSAQKNPTAFYLCASSIVSQGARSYTFGSGTRLTVV.

Within the sample, this clonotype is medium-sized (0.01 to 0.1%). The chain combines TRBV29-1 with TRBJ2-3; 7 nucleotides agree with TRBD1. This CDR3 has 14 residues. V was clipped by 2 bases and J by 5 bases; unmatched bases: 7. CDR1 SQVTM and CDR2 ANQGSEA come from the germline V gene. DNA for the CDR3: TGCAGCGTTGAATCCGGGACAGTGGGAGATACGCAGTATTTT. This translates into CSVESGTVGDTQYF.

This clonotype has at least ten counts. V is TRBV24-1 and J is TRBJ2-1; the match to TRBD1 covers 10 bases. V lost 5 bases to trimming and J lost 6 bases; unmatched junction nucleotides: 6. The CDR3 length is 15 residues. CDR1 is KGHDR and CDR2 is SFDVKD in the germline V gene. The DNA for the CDR3 is TGTGCCACCAGTGGTCGGGACAGGGGACTCAATGAGCAGTTCTTC. Its protein is CATSGRDRGLNEQFF.

This clonotype showed up many times. The V call is TRBV20-1, the J call TRBJ2-7; D unresolved. V lost 5 bases and J 3 bases, leaving 11 bases between the germline ends. Germline V CDR1 and CDR2: DFQATT, SNEGSKA (reference sequence). This CDR3 spans 12 amino acids. The CDR3 DNA follows: TGCAGTGCTCCGCAAGAGAACTACGAGCAGTACTTC. It yields the protein CSAPQENYEQYF.

This clonotype is medium-sized (0.01 to 0.1%) by share. This chain connects TRBV23-1 to TRBJ1-3, with D unclear. TRBV23-1 is given ORF status, its function remaining uncertain. The CDR3 has 16 residues. The V end lost 0 bases, the J end lost 2 bases, and 11 bases lay between the germline ends. The CDR3 bases are TGCGCCAGCAGTCAATCGGCGGGAGGACCTGGAAACACCATATATTTT. Protein product: CASSQSAGGPGNTIYF.

This clonotype is medium-sized by share. The CDR3 DNA sequence: TGTGCCAGCAGCTTAGATCTTGGCGAGACCCAGTACTTC. This codes for CASSLDLGETQYF. V is TRBV7-3 and J is TRBJ2-5; D unresolved. The germline V and J ends were trimmed by 2 bases and 5 bases, with 9 bases remaining between them. The CDR3 runs 13 residues. CDR1 and CDR2 (germline): SGHTA, FQGTGA.

This clonotype was detected ten times or more. This chain connects TRBV11-2 to TRBJ2-7, with D possibly TRBD1 on 9 matching bases. The CDR3 length is 18 residues. From germline, CDR1 is SGHAT and CDR2 FQNNGV. Trimming removed 9 bases from V and 4 bases from J, with 31 bases in between. In DNA, the CDR3 is TGTGCCAGTAACCGTGGGTGGGGGACAGGGTCTAGCGGGTACGAGCAGTACTTC. Protein: CASNRGWGTGSSGYEQYF.

By share, this clonotype ranks as medium-sized. V gene TRBV27 combines with J gene TRBJ2-1, with a possible D match to TRBD1 (6 bases). Trimming left V 7 bases short and J 8 bases short, with 27 bases between. The CDR3 totals 17 residues. CDR1 is MNHEY and CDR2 is SMNVEV in the germline V gene (reference sequence). The CDR3 DNA is TGTGCCAGCACTGCTAAGGGTCAGTTGAACAAGGGGGATGAGCAGTTCTTC. Translated, it gives CASTAKGQLNKGDEQFF.

By frequency in the sample, this clonotype is medium-sized (0.01 to 0.1%). This chain joins TRBV10-3 and TRBJ1-1, with D possibly TRBD1 on 5 matching bases. The germline V gene encodes CDR1 ENHRY and CDR2 SYGVKD. The length of the CDR3 is 14 residues. The V and J ends lost 3 bases and 0 bases respectively, with 8 bases between them. CDR3 sequence reads: CAISETGLNTEAFF. Here the CDR3 DNA reads TGTGCCATCAGTGAAACAGGATTGAACACTGAAGCTTTCTTT.